This is a list of T cell receptor beta chains from one sample in a study of human T cells and chemical hapten exposure. TCRdb itself ran the RACE reads through MiXCR, one entry per CDR3 protein. The sample shows tens of thousands of distinct CDR3 sequences, roughly 3.3% of them seen only once. Material: whole blood, obtained in connection with sensitization to the hapten diphenylcyclopropenone (DPC). The source is a man between 35 and 55 years old with alopecia areata. Some clones in this sample may be carry-over from other donors' samples. The CDR3 runs from the conserved cysteine through the conserved F or W. The order of the fields is D gene, V gene, J gene, clone size, CDR3 protein, CDR3 DNA. The D gene is left open where the match is weak. A clone size is listed for some rows: how often the clone was seen (once, few, many), or a class if it is expanded.

>-|TRBV10-2|TRBJ1-2|many
CASSETGGNYGYTF
TGCGCCAGCAGTGAAACGGGGGGAAACTATGGCTACACCTTC
>TRBD1|TRBV29-1|TRBJ2-7|-
CSASQGDRYEQYF
TGCAGCGCCTCACAGGGGGACCGCTACGAGCAGTACTTC
>TRBD1|TRBV7-3|TRBJ2-3|many
CASSLTARGRTDTQYF
TGTGCCAGCAGCTTAACGGCCAGGGGGCGGACAGATACGCAGTATTTT
>TRBD1|TRBV13|TRBJ1-2|many
CASSYSLRDRYGYTF
TGTGCCAGCAGCTACTCCCTCCGGGACAGATATGGCTACACCTTC
>TRBD1|TRBV9|TRBJ1-2|-
CASSVAPDRGSNYGYTF
TGTGCCAGCAGCGTAGCTCCCGACAGGGGCAGTAACTATGGCTACACCTTC
>TRBD2|TRBV6-6|TRBJ2-1|few
CAIERLAPSDPPYNEQFF
TGTGCCATAGAGAGACTAGCGCCCTCCGACCCCCCCTACAATGAGCAGTTCTTC
>TRBD2|TRBV27|TRBJ2-3|-
CASSFSGLRTDTQYF
TGTGCCAGCAGTTTTAGCGGGCTCCGCACAGATACGCAGTATTTT
>TRBD2|TRBV5-4|TRBJ2-7|many
CASSYGLEFDEQYF
TGTGCCAGCAGCTACGGACTAGAGTTCGACGAGCAGTACTTC
>-|TRBV7-9|TRBJ2-3|-
CASSFRGPTDTQYF
TGTGCCAGCAGCTTCCGGGGCCCCACAGATACGCAGTATTTT
>-|TRBV19|TRBJ2-6|many
CASRGTYNSGANVLTF
TGTGCCAGTAGGGGGACCTATAACTCTGGGGCCAACGTCCTGACTTTC
>-|TRBV29-1|TRBJ2-5|many
CSVTTGLRRETQYF
TGCAGCGTCACAACGGGACTCCGGCGGGAGACCCAGTACTTC
>TRBD2|TRBV7-2|TRBJ2-1|-
CARAPKMELAGYNEQFF
TGTGCCAGAGCCCCAAAAATGGAACTAGCGGGATACAATGAGCAGTTCTTC
>TRBD1|TRBV2|TRBJ2-1|many
CASRGQDVYNEQFF
TGTGCCAGCAGGGGACAGGACGTTTATAATGAGCAGTTCTTC
>-|TRBV28|TRBJ2-7|many
CASSLNEQYF
TGTGCCAGCAGTTTGAACGAGCAGTACTTC
>TRBD1|TRBV18|TRBJ2-1|many
CASSPPGQTNEQFF
TGTGCCAGCTCACCACCGGGACAGACTAATGAGCAGTTCTTC
>-|TRBV28|TRBJ2-5|many
CASSNPRLTLQQETQYF
TGTGCCAGCAGTAACCCGAGGTTGACCCTCCAACAAGAGACCCAGTACTTC
>-|TRBV27|TRBJ1-1|many
CASSPSPLAEAFF
TGTGCCAGCAGCCCCTCCCCCTTGGCGGAAGCTTTCTTT
>-|TRBV29-1|TRBJ2-3|many
CSAPAGDTQYF
TGCAGCGCCCCGGCGGGAGATACGCAGTATTTT
>-|TRBV28|TRBJ1-5|-
CASSLARAYSNQPQHF
TGTGCCAGCAGTTTAGCCAGGGCGTATAGCAATCAGCCCCAGCATTTT
>-|TRBV6-2/TRBV6-3|TRBJ2-7|many
CASSGPGTPYEQYF
TGTGCCAGCAGTGGTCCGGGAACTCCCTACGAGCAGTACTTC
>TRBD1|TRBV6-6|TRBJ2-3|few
CASSLSMDRVRTDTQYF
TGTGCCAGCAGCCTCTCCATGGACAGGGTCCGCACAGATACGCAGTATTTT
>-|TRBV4-1|TRBJ2-3|many
CASSQGVSMGTDTQYF
TGCGCCAGCAGCCAAGGCGTGAGTATGGGCACAGATACGCAGTATTTT